This TCR beta chain was captured by sequencing in a study of blood T cell repertoires in COVID-19. Whole-study context: T cells, B-cell-depleted T cells, or PBMCs supplied cDNA or gDNA.

Germline CDR1 reads SGHVS; CDR2 reads FQNEAQ. This CDR3 spans 14 amino acids. V lost 0 bases, J lost 9 bases, and 9 bases lay in between. Clones were read by immunoSEQ multiplex PCR, and TCRdb kept only the in-frame ones, dropping some. Of approximately 250,000 clones listed, 88% are singletons. Adults between roughly 18 and 90 years of age took part from 20 to 25 US areas. Cohort 3 donors counted as recovered after two negative PCRs, clearance, or resolved symptoms. This clonotype originated in a woman in her thirties who had recovered from COVID-19. The chain joins TRBV7-8 to TRBJ1-6; D unresolved. The material sequenced was PBMCs or T cells enriched from blood (not recorded which). The chain's CDR3 is CASSLAGGSSPLHF. The CDR3 DNA sequence: TGTGCCAGCAGCTTAGCGGGAGGGTCTTCACCCCTCCACTTT.